These 8 T cell receptor beta chains were sequenced from one sample in a study of identifying expanded T cells in peripheral blood. The data were produced by immunoSEQ multiplex PCR, yet TCRdb's version contains in-frame clones alone and is incomplete. The data hold some 130,000 clones, with 70% to 90% observed a single time. Specimen: blood. These receptors were obtained from a person between 18 and 75 years old in good health.

The chain carries TRBV7-3 and TRBJ2-2; D gene unclear. CDR1 is SGHTA, CDR2 FQGTGA, per germline. V was trimmed by 6 bases and J by 6 bases, leaving 11 bases between them. This CDR3 has 13 residues. The CDR3 region is CASSLFVSGELFF. CDR3 nucleotides: TGTGCCAGCAGTCTCTTCGTGTCCGGGGAGCTGTTTTTT.

In this sample, this clone turned up once. The chain has TRBV6-1 and TRBJ1-1, with D hard to call. The CDR3 totals 13 residues. Trimming removed 7 bases at V and 0 bases at J, with 9 bases between. Germline values: CDR1 MNHNS, CDR2 SASEGT. Written as DNA, the CDR3 is TGTGCCAGCAAGGTCGGAATGAACACTGAAGCTTTCTTT. Its translation: CASKVGMNTEAFF.

This rearrangement joins TRBV10-2 to TRBJ2-7; D call uncertain. In germline, CDR1 is WSHSY, CDR2 SAAADI. The CDR3 has 10 residues. Trimming took off 7 bases at V and 5 bases at J, with 6 bases between the two ends. CDR3: CASNVDEQYF. CDR3 nucleotide sequence: TGCGCCAGCAATGTGGACGAGCAGTACTTC.

V gene TRBV11-3 combines with J gene TRBJ1-2; no definite D call. V lost 5 bases to trimming and J lost 0 bases, with 10 bases between them. Germline loops: CDR1 SGHNT, CDR2 YENEEA. CDR3 length equals 14 residues. CDR3 sequence (DNA): TGTGCCAGCAGCCCGGTCGGTTCTAACTATGGCTACACCTTC. Translated, it gives CASSPVGSNYGYTF.

The V gene is TRBV7-6, the J gene TRBJ1-5, with D hard to call. Germline CDR1 SGHVS, CDR2 FNYEAQ. Trimming shortened V by 1 base and J by 6 bases, and 13 bases separated the two germline ends. The CDR3 sequence is 15 residues long. Here the CDR3 DNA reads TGTGCCAGCAGCTTAGTTTCGTCGACGGGTCAGCCCCAGCATTTT. Translating gives CASSLVSSTGQPQHF.

The chain combines TRBV28 with TRBJ1-5; D is unresolved. The V end was cut by 6 bases, the J end by 5 bases, with 14 bases between. Germline CDR1 MDHEN, CDR2 SYDVKM. This CDR3 spans 14 amino acids. CDR3 in DNA: TGTGCCAGCAGCCAGCCTTATGGGCATCAGCCCCAGCATTTT. Its translation: CASSQPYGHQPQHF. Full variable domain (rest looked up from reference TRBV28 and TRBJ1-5): DVKVTQSSRYLVKRTGEKVFLECVQDMDHENMFWYRQDPGLGLRLIYFSYDVKMKEKGDIPEGYSVSREKKERFSLILESASTNQTSMYLCASSQPYGHQPQHFGDGTRLSIL.

The rearrangement joins TRBV2 to TRBJ2-7; 8 bases map to TRBD1. The germline CDR1 and CDR2 sequences are SNHLY and FYNNEI. CDR3 size: 16 residues. J lost 7 bases, V lost 6 bases, and 17 bases had no gene match. The CDR3 sequence: CASRLPGTGDLGEQYF. In nucleotides, the CDR3 is TGTGCCAGCAGACTTCCCGGGACAGGTGACCTCGGGGAGCAGTACTTC.

J is TRBJ2-7 and V is TRBV7-9, with D tentatively TRBD2 (5 bases). Germline CDR1 is SEHNR and CDR2 is FQNEAQ (reference sequence). V was pared by 5 bases and J by 0 bases, with 14 bases between. This CDR3 has 15 amino acids. For the CDR3, the DNA is TGTGCCAGCAGCCCCGAGACGGGGAGCTCCTACGAGCAGTACTTC. Encoded protein: CASSPETGSSYEQYF. Complete variable domain (other parts from reference TRBV7-9 and TRBJ2-7): DTGVSQNPRHKITKRGQNVTFRCDPISEHNRLYWYRQTLGQGPEFLTYFQNEAQLEKSRLLSDRFSAERPKGSFSTLEIQRTEQGDSAMYLCASSPETGSSYEQYFGPGTRLTVT.